One and the same sample provided the 14 T cell receptor beta chains below, sequenced in a study of shared clonotypes between healthy human individuals. The repertoire was sequenced with immunoSEQ multiplex PCR; TCRdb's copy has only in-frame clones and lacks some. The sample has 450,000 to 500,000 clones, approximately 80% seen once. Sequenced input: PBMCs. All receptors derive from a woman in her thirties or forties in good health. Some clones in this sample may be carry-over from other donors' samples.

The genes are TRBV6-1 and TRBJ2-7, with 9 bases aligning to TRBD1. With V trimmed by 4 bases and J by 4 bases, 8 bases remained unmatched. Germline V CDR1 and CDR2: MNHNS, SASEGT. This CDR3 spans 15 amino acids. CDR3: CASSGRTGDSYEQYF. The CDR3 DNA reads TGTGCCAGCAGTGGTAGGACAGGGGATTCATACGAGCAGTACTTC.

The chain has TRBV19 and TRBJ2-5; D is possibly TRBD2 (6 bases). CDR1 LNHDA and CDR2 SQIVND come from the germline V gene (reference sequence). V was clipped by 5 bases and J by 5 bases, with 9 bases between them. This CDR3 spans 12 amino acids. The CDR3 protein is CASSRGGETQYF. The CDR3 bases are TGTGCCAGTAGTCGAGGAGGGGAGACCCAGTACTTC.

The chain is built from TRBV7-2 and TRBJ2-3; D perhaps matches TRBD1 (5 bases). The germline gives CDR1 SGHTA, CDR2 FQGNSA. V lost 1 base to trimming and J lost 3 bases, with 20 bases between them. The CDR3 has 18 residues. The CDR3 region is CASSLGLRVHLWTDTQYF. The CDR3 coding sequence is TGTGCCAGCAGCTTAGGACTCAGGGTCCACCTGTGGACAGATACGCAGTATTTT.

The CDR3, as DNA: TGTGCCAGCAGCTTAGTTGGGGGGCCGAACACCGGGGAGCTGTTTTTT. Encoded protein: CASSLVGGPNTGELFF. The V and J genes are TRBV11-3 and TRBJ2-2; D may be TRBD1 or TRBD2 (6 bases each). This CDR3 is built from 16 residues. The germline CDR1 and CDR2 sequences are SGHNT and YENEEA. V lost 1 base and J 0 bases, leaving 9 bases between the germline ends.

This clone occurred a few times. The V gene is TRBV7-2, the J gene TRBJ2-1; TRBD2 matches 14 bases. Germline trimming cut 7 bases from V and 1 base from J; bases unmatched to any gene: 12. This CDR3 comprises 19 residues. Germline V gene lookup returns CDR1 SGHTA and CDR2 FQGNSA. CDR3 region: CASTLDPGTSGRSYNEQFF. DNA for the CDR3: TGTGCCAGCACCTTGGACCCGGGGACTAGCGGGAGATCCTACAATGAGCAGTTCTTC.

J is TRBJ2-5 and V is TRBV5-1; D ambiguous. Trimming took 0 bases from V and 0 from J, leaving 3 bases between them. In germline, CDR1 is SGHRS, CDR2 YFSETQ. This CDR3 contains 13 residues. The CDR3 region is CASSLGDQETQYF. DNA of the CDR3: TGCGCCAGCAGCTTGGGGGACCAAGAGACCCAGTACTTC.

The chain employs TRBV7-2 and TRBJ1-1; 8 positions match TRBD1. Unmatched junction bases numbered 9, after V lost 4 bases and J lost 5 bases. Germline CDR1 is SGHTA and CDR2 is FQGNSA. The CDR3 contains 15 residues. The CDR3 region is CASSSGQGGSTEAFF. CDR3 bases: TGTGCCAGCAGCTCCGGACAGGGAGGGAGTACTGAAGCTTTCTTT.

This clone was observed a few times. This chain connects TRBV11-1 to TRBJ1-1; D may be TRBD1 (6 bases). Germline V lookup: CDR1 SGHAT, CDR2 FQDESV (reference sequence). Trimming took off 5 bases at V and 1 base at J, with 11 bases between the two ends. The CDR3 runs to 14 residues. CDR3 sequence (DNA): TGTGCCAGCAGCCCGGACAGAACGAACACTGAAGCTTTCTTT. This translates into CASSPDRTNTEAFF.

Concerning this clone itself: A far larger clone is just one base off, so this is likely a read error. Distinct nucleotide sequences in the sample also encode this CDR3. The CDR3 sequence: CAWSVNSNEKLFF. In DNA form, the CDR3 reads TGTGCCTGGAGTGTAAACAGTAACGAAAAACTGTTTTTT. The chain carries TRBV30 and TRBJ1-4, with D unresolved. Per the germline V gene, CDR1 is GTSNPN and CDR2 is SVGIG (reference sequence). The CDR3 has 13 residues. V was pared by 0 bases and J by 8 bases, with 10 bases between.

CDR3 nucleotides: TGTGCCATCAGCCCGGGTAGCGGGAGGTTTAATGAGCAGTTCTTC. Encoded protein: CAISPGSGRFNEQFF. The rearrangement links TRBV10-3 to TRBJ2-1; 10 bases agree with TRBD2. This CDR3 is built from 15 residues. J lost 7 bases, V lost 6 bases, and 9 bases had no gene match. The germline gives CDR1 ENHRY, CDR2 SYGVKD.

The chain is built from TRBV7-8 and TRBJ1-4; D is undetermined. Germline V CDR1 and CDR2: SGHVS, FQNEAQ. Trimming took off 1 base at V and 5 bases at J, with 11 bases between the two ends. This CDR3 is built from 15 residues. DNA of the CDR3: TGTGCCAGCAGCTTAGGGCAAAACTCGAATGAAAAACTGTTTTTT. Residues: CASSLGQNSNEKLFF.

This chain links TRBV27 with TRBJ2-7; 9 bases map to TRBD2. Germline V lookup: CDR1 MNHEY, CDR2 SMNVEV (reference sequence). Trimming at V came to 6 bases and at J to 3 bases, leaving 6 bases not matched to a gene. The CDR3 length is 14 residues. The CDR3 protein is CASRNSGSNYEQYF. CDR3 DNA sequence: TGTGCCAGCAGGAATAGCGGGAGTAACTACGAGCAGTACTTC.

The V gene is TRBV30, the J gene TRBJ2-7; D is unresolved. Germline assignment: CDR1 GTSNPN and CDR2 SVGIG (reference sequence). This CDR3 has 12 amino acids. V lost 0 bases, J lost 4 bases, and 7 bases lay in between. The DNA for the CDR3 is TGTGCCTGGAGTGTACCAGATTACGAGCAGTACTTC. As protein: CAWSVPDYEQYF.

The rearrangement joins TRBV7-9 to TRBJ2-4; TRBD1 matches 11 bases. After removal of 4 bases from V and 8 bases from J, the junction contained 10 bases not matched to a gene. CDR1 is SEHNR, CDR2 FQNEAQ, per germline (reference sequence). The CDR3 is 16 residues long. The CDR3 DNA is TGTGCCAGCAGCTCAACGGACAGGGGGCCCGGGGACATTCAGTACTTC. As protein: CASSSTDRGPGDIQYF.